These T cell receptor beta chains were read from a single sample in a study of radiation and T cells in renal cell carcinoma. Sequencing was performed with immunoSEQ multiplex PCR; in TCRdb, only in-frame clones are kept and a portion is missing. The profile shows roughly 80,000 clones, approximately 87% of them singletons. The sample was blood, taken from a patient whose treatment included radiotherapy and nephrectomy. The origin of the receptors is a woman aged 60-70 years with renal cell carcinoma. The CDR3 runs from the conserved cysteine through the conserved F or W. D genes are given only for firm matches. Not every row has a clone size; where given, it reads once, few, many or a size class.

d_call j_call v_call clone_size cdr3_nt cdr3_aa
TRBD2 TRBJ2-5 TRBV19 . TGTGCCAGTAGTCCAGGGACTAGCGGGGGAGGAGAGACCCAGTACTTC CASSPGTSGGGETQYF
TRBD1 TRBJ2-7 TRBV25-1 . TGTGCCAGCAGGACAGGGGGGAGTGGGCAGTACTTC CASRTGGSGQYF
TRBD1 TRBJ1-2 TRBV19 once TGTGCCAGTAGTACAGGACAGGGCGCTTATGGCTACACCTTC CASSTGQGAYGYTF
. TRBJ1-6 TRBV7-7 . TGTGCTAGCAGCTTCAACAGAATATCACCCCTCCACTTT CASSFNRISPLHF
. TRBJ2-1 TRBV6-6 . TGTGCCAGCAGTTACACCGGCAGGTACTACAATGAGCAGTTCTTC CASSYTGRYYNEQFF
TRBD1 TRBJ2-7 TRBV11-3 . TGTGCCAGCAGCTTAGGGACAGGTCCTTCCTACGAGCAGTACTTC CASSLGTGPSYEQYF
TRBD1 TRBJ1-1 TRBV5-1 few TGCGCCAGCAGCTTGGCCGGGACAGGAGTTGAAGCTTTCTTT CASSLAGTGVEAFF
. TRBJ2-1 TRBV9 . TGTGCCAGCAGCGTAGTGGGGGAGTCCTACAATGAGCAGTTCTTC CASSVVGESYNEQFF
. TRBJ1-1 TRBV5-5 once TGTGCCAGCAGCTTAGGACAGATGAACACTGAAGCTTTCTTT CASSLGQMNTEAFF
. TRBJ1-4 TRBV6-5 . TGTGCCAGCAGTACCATGTTAGGTGATGAAAAACTGTTTTTT CASSTMLGDEKLFF
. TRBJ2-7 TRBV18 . TGTGCCAGCCGAGGGGAATATACCTACGAGCAGTACTTC CASRGEYTYEQYF
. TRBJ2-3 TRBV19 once TGTGCCAGTAGTATCGGGGCTAGCACAGATACGCAGTATTTT CASSIGASTDTQYF
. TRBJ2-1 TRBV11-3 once TGTGCCAGCAGCTTCCTGGGACATGAGCAGTTCTTC CASSFLGHEQFF
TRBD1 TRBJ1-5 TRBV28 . TGTGCCAGCAGAGTAACAGGACAGGGGGCAGGACAGCCCCAGCATTTT CASRVTGQGAGQPQHF
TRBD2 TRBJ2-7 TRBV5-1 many TGCGCCAGCAGCCCGCGCGGGAGTACCTACGAGCAGTACTTC CASSPRGSTYEQYF
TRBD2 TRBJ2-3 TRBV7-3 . TGTGCCAGCAGCTTAACGTCCGGGAGGGCCGGCACAGATACGCAGTATTTT CASSLTSGRAGTDTQYF
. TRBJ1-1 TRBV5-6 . TGTGCCAGCAGCCTAGAACGGGGGGACACTGAAGCTTTCTTT CASSLERGDTEAFF
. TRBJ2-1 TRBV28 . TGTGCCAGCACCCTAGGGGGGGGCTTTGAGCAGTTCTTC CASTLGGGFEQFF
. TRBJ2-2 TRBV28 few TGTGCCAGCAGCATAACAGGGTTAGGGGAGCTGTTTTTT CASSITGLGELFF
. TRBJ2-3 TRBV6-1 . TGTGCCAGCAGTATCATGGACGGGATGGCAGATACGCAGTATTTT CASSIMDGMADTQYF
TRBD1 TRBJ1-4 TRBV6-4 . TGTGCCAGCAGTGAAGAACAGGGGGTGTACGGTCGGCTGTTTTTT CASSEEQGVYGRLFF
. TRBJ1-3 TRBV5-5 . TGTGCCAGCAGCGAAGGAGCGTACCCGGCCTCTGGAAACACCATATATTTT CASSEGAYPASGNTIYF
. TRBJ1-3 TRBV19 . TGTGCCAGTATGAGACAGGGAAACACCATATATTTT CASMRQGNTIYF
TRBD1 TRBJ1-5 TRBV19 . TGTGCCAGTGACAGGGGCTATAGCAATCAGCCCCAGCATTTT CASDRGYSNQPQHF
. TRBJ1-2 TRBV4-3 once TGCGCCAGCAGCCAAGATCCGGCGTCAGCCTCTAGGGTGGGCTACACCTTC CASSQDPASASRVGYTF
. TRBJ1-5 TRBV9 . TGTGCCAGCAGCGTAGATTGGAATCAGCCCCAGCATTTT CASSVDWNQPQHF
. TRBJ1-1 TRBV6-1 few TGTGCCAGCAGTGAAGCTTCTACACAGAACACTGAAGCTTTCTTT CASSEASTQNTEAFF
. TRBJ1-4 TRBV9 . TGTGCCAGCAGCACCGCCCTAGCAACTAATGAAAAACTGTTTTTT CASSTALATNEKLFF
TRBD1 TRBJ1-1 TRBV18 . TGTGCCAGCTCGGAACGGGGGACAGGACCTGCGAACACTGAAGCTTTCTTT CASSERGTGPANTEAFF
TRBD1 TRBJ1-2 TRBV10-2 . TGCGCCAGCAGTCCCGAAACAGGGGAAAACTATGGCTACACCTTC CASSPETGENYGYTF
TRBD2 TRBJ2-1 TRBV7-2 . TGTGCCAGCATTGCTAGCGGGAGAATCTACAATGAGCAGTTCTTC CASIASGRIYNEQFF
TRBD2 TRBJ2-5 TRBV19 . TGTGCCAGTAGTACGGGAGGCCAAGAGACCCAGTACTTC CASSTGGQETQYF
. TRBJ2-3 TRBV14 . TGTGCCAGCACGGGGGCGCGGGATACAGATACGCAGTATTTT CASTGARDTDTQYF
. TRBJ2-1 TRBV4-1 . TGCGCCAGCAGCCAAAACGCCATGTTCTACAATGAGCAGTTCTTC CASSQNAMFYNEQFF
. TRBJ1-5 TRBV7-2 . TGTGCCAGCAGCTTAGGGGGCATTGCCCATCAGCCCCAGCATTTT CASSLGGIAHQPQHF
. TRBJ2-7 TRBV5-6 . TGTGCCAGCAGCGCGGACGAGTTCTACGAGCAGTACTTC CASSADEFYEQYF
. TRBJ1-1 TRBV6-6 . TGTGCCAGCAGCCTCTCCGGACGGGGGAACACTGAAGCTTTCTTT CASSLSGRGNTEAFF
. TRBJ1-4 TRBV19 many TGTGCCAGTAGTTATCTTCAGGAAAAACTGTTTTTT CASSYLQEKLFF
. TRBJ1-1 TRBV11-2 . TGTGCCAGCAGCTTTTATCTGGATTTGGAGGCTTTCTTT CASSFYLDLEAFF
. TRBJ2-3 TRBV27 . TGTGCCAGCAGCCTCAGTTACGCTCGCACAGATACGCAGTATTTT CASSLSYARTDTQYF